This T cell receptor beta chain was identified in a study of CD8+CD57+ T cells in acquired aplastic anemia (dated 2018 in TCRdb). About the study as a whole: DNA extracted from sorted CD4+ and CD8+ cells had a mean of roughly 3 ug, with a range of roughly 0.18 to 27.4 ug.

V has 6 bases trimmed and J has 1 base trimmed; junction bases matching no gene number 6. Sequences DFQATT (CDR1) and SNEGSKA (CDR2) are obtained from the germline V gene (reference sequence). The CDR3 spans 15 residues, from the cysteine through the phenylalanine. Only the CDR3 portion is preserved as DNA: 45 bases, with reading frame beginning at the first base. Profiling of TCR beta VDJ combinations and CDR3 sequences used genomic DNA as the template. An Illumina HiSeq 2000 was the platform used for TCR repertoire sequencing. For the original study's pipeline: Repertoire assessment relied on Simpson's diversity index, CDR3 size and DJ length profiles, and TRBV/TRBJ rearrangement plots. The immunodominant clone was defined as the most abundant DNA sequence in deep sequencing data. CDR3 amino acid sequences were screened for sharing across subjects and were compared with published repertoires and the VDJdb database. TCRdb reran the public reads through fastp at Q25 and MiXCR, keeping productive beta chains. One record per CDR3 amino acid sequence lists the most common genes and DNA. The V and J calls were not made by the authors but by TCRdb's processing. For this sample the table gives about 270,000 distinct CDR3 sequences, of which around 60% were detected only once. The biggest ten clones account for 7% to 9% of the sample.

This clonotype was picked up a small number of times. No cognate antigen has been identified for it. The input lacks base qualities; no much larger clone sits a single base away. The study at large found these results: Although 25 to 30 CD8+ CDR3 sequences were shared by patients and controls, these sequences appeared highly expressed in patients and within the immunodominant clones of patients. Between patients and healthy controls, no significant difference in CD8+ Simpson's diversity was found (P=0.060).

In this study, sorted CD4+ and CD8+ T cells from the blood of healthy subjects and of severe aplastic anemia patients had their TCR repertoires deep-sequenced. Ficoll-Paque density gradient centrifugation was used to isolate peripheral blood mononuclear cells. Before DNA extraction, CD4+ and CD8+ T cells were sorted with FACS or magnetic beads. This clonotype originated in a human donor with severe aplastic anemia or a healthy control (not recorded which). The specimen sequenced was sorted CD4+, CD8+, or CD8+CD57+ T cells (not recorded which) from PBMCs. This chain is built from TRBV20-1 and TRBJ2-5; a stretch of 12 junction bases matches TRBD2. CDR3 reads: CSATPTSGGQETQYF. The bases are TGCAGTGCAACCCCGACTAGCGGGGGCCAAGAGACCCAGTACTTC.